Included here is one TCR beta chain sequence, with context. Its target is unknown. The sample originates from a study of T cells in narcolepsy. Study details: Healthy controls were enrolled alongside patients with narcolepsy type 1 or type 2.

Profiled with immunoSEQ multiplex PCR; TCRdb holds only in-frame clones, not every one. The sample includes about 41,000 clones, around 89% of them seen just once. The CDR3 contains 11 residues. With 7 bases removed from V and 1 base from J, the gap between germline ends came to 7 bases. The germline gives CDR1 DFQATT, CDR2 SNEGSKA (reference sequence). Points from the study as a whole: HCRT-specific and TRIB2-specific autoreactive clonotypes appeared among same-patient CSF and blood CD4+ clonotypes. In some patient and control memory CD4+ samples, autoreactive clones were absent. Autoreactive clonotypes reportedly recurred in blood of same and different patients, not controls.

This sequence originates from a human donor with narcolepsy. The sequenced sample consisted of CD45RA- memory CD4+ T cells from PBMCs. This rearrangement joins TRBV20-1 to TRBJ1-1; D remains unclear. The CDR3 sequence is CSGTPNTEAFF. The CDR3 DNA follows: TGCAGTGGGACCCCGAACACTGAAGCTTTCTTT.